These 21 T cell receptor beta chains were sequenced from one sample in a study of T cell changes during pregnancy in multiple sclerosis (dated by TCRdb to about 2019). The receptor library was made with the immunoSEQ multiplex PCR assay. In its TCRdb copy, this immuneACCESS table keeps in-frame sequences only and misses some clones. Where compared with another copy, unresolved V genes explain less than half of these, and the others have no known cause. The sample contains approximately 31,000 clones, 90% of them found a single time. The biggest ten clones account for over 0.35% of the sample. The sample was CD4+ T cells from peripheral blood mononuclear cells, taken in the second trimester of pregnancy. These receptors were taken from a female donor in good health, enrolled as a control in a pregnancy study.

The chain recombines TRBV9 with TRBJ1-2, with D perhaps TRBD1 (5 bases). CDR1 is SGDLS and CDR2 is YYNGEE in the germline V gene. The CDR3 spans 14 residues. V shed 3 bases and J shed 2 bases, with 11 bases lying between them. Here the CDR3 DNA reads TGTGCCAGCAGCGCAGGCGGGGGAAACTATGGCTACACCTTC. Translating gives CASSAGGGNYGYTF.

The chain recombines TRBV5-1 with TRBJ2-2, with a possible D match to TRBD1 (6 bases). This CDR3 contains 15 residues. Trimming removed 2 bases from V and 3 bases from J, with 11 bases in between. Germline V gene lookup returns CDR1 SGHRS and CDR2 YFSETQ. CDR3 residues: CASSFTDSYTGELFF. In DNA form, the CDR3 reads TGCGCCAGCAGCTTCACGGACAGTTACACCGGGGAGCTGTTTTTT. The whole variable domain, remainder taken from reference TRBV5-1 and TRBJ2-2, is KAGVTQTPRYLIKTRGQQVTLSCSPISGHRSVSWYQQTPGQGLQFLFEYFSETQRNKGNFPGRFSGRQFSNSRSEMNVSTLELGDSALYLCASSFTDSYTGELFFGEGSRLTVL.

The chain uses TRBV11-2 and TRBJ1-2; possibly TRBD1 for D (6 bases). The CDR3 spans 12 residues. V lost 8 bases and J lost 5, with 12 bases in between. Germline V lookup: CDR1 SGHAT, CDR2 FQNNGV. CDR3 sequence: CASGEGVYGYTF. The CDR3 DNA sequence: TGTGCCAGCGGGGAGGGGGTATATGGCTACACCTTC. The full variable domain, its missing parts supplied by reference TRBV11-2 and TRBJ1-2, is EAGVAQSPRYKIIEKRQSVAFWCNPISGHATLYWYQQILGQGPKLLIQFQNNGVVDDSQLPKDRFSAERLKGVDSTLKIQPAKLEDSAVYLCASGEGVYGYTFGSGTRLTVV.

V and J are TRBV18 and TRBJ1-1, with D possibly matching TRBD1 (6 bases). Germline CDR1 reads KGHSH; CDR2 reads LQKENI. This CDR3 has 13 amino acids. Trimming shortened V by 2 bases and J by 8 bases, and 12 bases separated the two germline ends. Written as DNA, the CDR3 is TGTGCCAGCTCACCAAGGGGGACGAGGGAAGCTTTCTTT. This encodes CASSPRGTREAFF.

The V call is TRBV6-5, the J call TRBJ2-2; maybe TRBD1 (5 bases). Deletions cut 2 bases from V and 9 bases from J, with 7 bases between. The CDR3 covers 12 residues. In germline, CDR1 is MNHEY, CDR2 SVGAGI. CDR3 loop: CASSYDSWELFF. Here the CDR3 DNA reads TGTGCCAGCAGTTACGACAGCTGGGAGCTGTTTTTT.

This clone was seen a few times. This sequence joins TRBV30 and TRBJ1-1, with 9 bases aligning to TRBD1. The germline V gene encodes CDR1 GTSNPN and CDR2 SVGIG (reference sequence). This CDR3 spans 13 amino acids. The J segment lost 11 bases and the V segment lost 5 bases, leaving 12 bases of the junction unmatched. The CDR3 is CAWSTRTGATAFF. CDR3 DNA: TGTGCCTGGTCGACTCGGACAGGGGCGACCGCTTTCTTT. The complete variable domain, with remaining parts taken from reference TRBV30 and TRBJ1-1, reads SQTIHQWPATLVQPVGSPLSLECTVEGTSNPNLYWYRQAAGRGLQLLFYSVGIGQISSEVPQNLSASRPQDRQFILSSKKLLLSDSGFYLCAWSTRTGATAFFGQGTRLTVV.

V and J are TRBV5-6 and TRBJ1-5, with 7 bases that match TRBD1. There are 14 residues in the CDR3. Germline V gene lookup returns CDR1 SGHDT and CDR2 YYEEEE. With 4 bases clipped from V and 5 bases from J, the junction kept 6 bases outside the gene matches. The CDR3 loop reads CASSLTGVDQPQHF. The CDR3 nucleotides read TGTGCCAGCAGCCTAACAGGGGTGGATCAGCCCCAGCATTTT. The full variable domain, completed using reference TRBV5-6 and TRBJ1-5, is DAGVTQSPTHLIKTRGQQVTLRCSPKSGHDTVSWYQQALGQGPQFIFQYYEEEERQRGNFPDRFSGHQFPNYSSELNVNALLLGDSALYLCASSLTGVDQPQHFGDGTRLSIL.

CDR3 in DNA: TGCGCCAGCAGCAGACAGGGGGCCAACGGGGAGCTGTTTTTT. Translating gives CASSRQGANGELFF. This chain joins TRBV4-1 and TRBJ2-2; 10 nucleotides line up with TRBD1. Germline CDR1 is MGHRA and CDR2 is YSYEKL. V lost 5 bases and J lost 7; bases outside the gene matches: 4. This CDR3 contains 14 residues.

The chain has TRBV6-6 and TRBJ2-3; D perhaps matches TRBD1 (5 bases). Germline-derived CDR1 and CDR2 are MNHNY and SVGAGI (reference sequence). Trimming cost V 2 bases and J 3 bases, with 12 bases left between them. This CDR3 is built from 15 residues. The CDR3 DNA reads TGTGCCAGCAGTTACCTTTCCAGGGTTACAGATACGCAGTATTTT. Translation gives CASSYLSRVTDTQYF.

V gene TRBV30 combines with J gene TRBJ1-3; D remains unclear. This CDR3 has 12 amino acids. Per the germline V gene, CDR1 is GTSNPN and CDR2 is SVGIG (reference sequence). Trimming cost V 4 bases and J 0 bases, with 4 bases left between them. The chain's CDR3 is CAWTGSGNTIYF. Here the CDR3 DNA reads TGTGCCTGGACGGGCTCTGGAAACACCATATATTTT.

The chain joins TRBV5-6 to TRBJ2-1; no reliable D call. Germline CDR1 is SGHDT and CDR2 is YYEEEE. Trimming stripped 4 bases from V and 10 bases from J, with 9 bases between. CDR3 length: 11 residues. The CDR3 reads CASSVSTEQFF. In DNA, the CDR3 is TGTGCCAGCAGCGTGAGCACCGAGCAGTTCTTC.

V and J are TRBV7-9 and TRBJ1-2, with TRBD1 as a possible D gene (5 bases). The germline CDR1 and CDR2 sequences are SEHNR and FQNEAQ (reference sequence). Trimming shortened V by 7 bases and J by 6 bases, and 18 bases separated the two germline ends. This CDR3 region has 14 residues. The CDR3 here is CASIETGVGDGYTF. The CDR3 coding sequence is TGTGCCAGCATCGAAACGGGGGTTGGGGATGGCTACACCTTC.

V gene TRBV7-2 combines with J gene TRBJ1-2; the match to TRBD1 covers 8 bases. The length of the CDR3 is 14 residues. Trimming took 6 bases from V and 3 from J; bases not matched to a gene: 6. Germline assignment: CDR1 SGHTA and CDR2 FQGNSA. Here the CDR3 DNA reads TGTGCCAGCAGTTCCGGGACAGGAGACTATGGCTACACCTTC. This codes for CASSSGTGDYGYTF.

The chain joins TRBV30 to TRBJ1-2; 8 bases line up with TRBD1. Per germline, CDR1 GTSNPN and CDR2 SVGIG (reference sequence). Trimming at V came to 7 bases and at J to 1 base, leaving 23 bases not matched to a gene. The CDR3 spans 19 residues. This CDR3 reads CASPPPGQGEVVGNYGYTF. DNA of the CDR3: TGTGCCTCCCCACCACCCGGACAGGGAGAGGTCGTGGGTAACTATGGCTACACCTTC.

The gene calls are TRBV21-1 and TRBJ2-7; the D call in the table, TRBD2, was not verified against the DNA. TRBV21-1 is shown as a pseudogene. This CDR3 region has 12 residues. CDR3 amino acids: CASSKEPHEQYF. The DNA for the CDR3 is TGTGCCAGCAGCAAGGAGCCCCACGAGCAGTACTTC.

The V gene is TRBV10-3, the J gene TRBJ2-5; 11 nucleotides agree with TRBD2. Germline lookup yields CDR1 ENHRY and CDR2 SYGVKD. The CDR3 contains 16 residues. Trimming removed 10 bases from V and 7 bases from J; junction bases left unmatched: 17. CDR3 nucleotides: TGTGCCACATCCCACACGACTAGCGGGGCTGAGGGGACCCAGTACTTC. It specifies CATSHTTSGAEGTQYF.

This clone has only one observation. The V gene is TRBV7-2, the J gene TRBJ2-5; D gene uncertain. The J call could be wrong; TRBJ2-7 is a better fit for the DNA end. Germline V lookup: CDR1 SGHTA, CDR2 FQGNSA. The CDR3 sequence is 12 residues long. Here the CDR3 DNA reads TGTGCCAGCAGCGCCACCTCCTACGAGCAGTACTTC. Translation gives CASSATSYEQYF.

The genes are TRBV5-8 and TRBJ1-2; TRBD1 is a possible D gene (6 bases). The CDR3 consists of 15 residues. The germline V gene has CDR1 SGHTS and CDR2 YDEGEE. Trimming cost V 1 base and J 4 bases, with 14 bases left between them. The CDR3 reads CASSLRDKGTYGYTF. The CDR3 DNA reads as TGTGCCAGCAGCTTGCGGGACAAAGGGACCTATGGCTACACCTTC.

The chain couples TRBV19 to TRBJ1-1, with 10 bases identical to TRBD1. The CDR3 has 13 residues. Germline lookup yields CDR1 LNHDA and CDR2 SQIVND (reference sequence). The V and J ends lost 9 bases and 6 bases, in that order; junction bases with no gene match: 7. As DNA, the CDR3 is TGTGCCAGCCGAGGACAGGGGGGCCCTGAAGCTTTCTTT. This codes for CASRGQGGPEAFF. The complete variable domain, with remaining parts taken from reference TRBV19 and TRBJ1-1, reads DGGITQSPKYLFRKEGQNVTLSCEQNLNHDAMYWYRQDPGQGLRLIYYSQIVNDFQKGDIAEGYSVSREKKESFPLTVTSAQKNPTAFYLCASRGQGGPEAFFGQGTRLTVV.

The J gene is TRBJ1-2, the V gene TRBV7-2; TRBD1 aligns across 7 bases. The germline CDR1 and CDR2 sequences are SGHTA and FQGNSA. Germline trimming cut 7 bases from V and 8 bases from J; bases unmatched to any gene: 10. The CDR3 length is 13 residues. This chain's CDR3 is CASISDRTGGYTF. The CDR3 nucleotides are TGTGCCAGCATCTCGGACAGGACGGGCGGCTACACCTTC. The variable domain in full, with the rest retrieved from reference TRBV7-2 and TRBJ1-2, is GAGVSQSPSNKVTEKGKDVELRCDPISGHTALYWYRQSLGQGLEFLIYFQGNSAPDKSGLPSDRFSAERTGGSVSTLTIQRTQQEDSAVYLCASISDRTGGYTFGSGTRLTVV.

The rearrangement links TRBV14 to TRBJ2-2; D perhaps matches TRBD1 (6 bases). CDR3 length: 16 amino acids. V was cut by 0 bases and J by 1 base, with 9 bases left in between. CDR1 is SGHDN and CDR2 is FVKESK in the germline V gene. In DNA form, the CDR3 reads TGTGCCAGCAGCCAAGATGACAGGAGGAACACCGGGGAGCTGTTTTTT. Amino acids: CASSQDDRRNTGELFF.